Sequencing of this TCR beta chain was carried out in a study of T cell responses to AZD1222 COVID-19 vaccine. Repertoires were generated with immunoSEQ multiplex PCR, while TCRdb's copy carries only in-frame clones and drops some. The table shows roughly 78,000 clones, with 65% to 85% occurring only once. The clonotype was recovered from an adult in good health. Sequences were derived from peripheral blood, sampled on day 0 of AZD1222 vaccination.

The CDR3 region is CASSQDRRVSYNSPLHF. The CDR3 nucleotides are TGCGCCAGCAGCCAAGATCGGAGGGTCTCCTATAATTCACCCCTCCACTTT. The V and J genes are TRBV4-3 and TRBJ1-6; D remains unclear. CDR1 and CDR2 (germline): LGHNA, YSLEER. Trimming left V 0 bases short and J 0 bases short, with 9 bases between. The CDR3 runs 17 residues.